The entry below describes one T cell receptor (beta chain). This entry is derived from a study of blood T cell repertoires in COVID-19. Germline V gene sequence: CDR1 SGHDT, CDR2 YYEEEE. The CDR3 length is 12 residues. V was trimmed by 1 base and J by 6 bases, leaving 7 bases between them. Generated by immunoSEQ multiplex PCR, the TCRdb table keeps only in-frame clones and is missing some. The repertoire holds 200,000 to 300,000 clones, with approximately 90% as singletons. The chain has TRBV5-6 and TRBJ1-1; D uncertain. This sequence originates from a woman aged 40 to 50 with acute or convalescent COVID-19. Sequencing used peripheral blood. The CDR3 loop is CASSLMGAEAFF. For the CDR3, the DNA is TGTGCCAGCAGCTTGATGGGAGCTGAAGCTTTCTTT. Supplemented by reference TRBV5-6 and TRBJ1-1, the full variable domain reads DAGVTQSPTHLIKTRGQQVTLRCSPKSGHDTVSWYQQALGQGPQFIFQYYEEEERQRGNFPDRFSGHQFPNYSSELNVNALLLGDSALYLCASSLMGAEAFFGQGTRLTVV.